The rows below give T cell receptor beta chains drawn from one sample of a study of shared clonotypes between healthy human individuals. Generated by immunoSEQ multiplex PCR, the TCRdb table keeps only in-frame clones and is missing some. The table records millions of clones, more than 90% of them present only once. Sequencing input: naive CD4+ T cells sorted from blood. The receptors derive from a man between 18 and 35 years old in good health. The CDR3 runs from the conserved cysteine through the conserved F or W. A D gene is named only where the DNA matches it firmly. Clone size is stated in some rows and not others, as once, few, many or a class when expanded.

j_gene: TRBJ2-5
abundance: -
d_gene: -
v_gene: TRBV7-9
CDR3nt: TGTGCCAGCAGCTTAGGTAGCCAGCAAGAGACCCAGTACTTC
CDR3aa: CASSLGSQQETQYF

j_gene: TRBJ2-7
abundance: -
d_gene: -
v_gene: TRBV28
CDR3nt: TGTGCCAGCAGTCCCACAGGGGGGGTTAGGTACGAGCAGTACTTC
CDR3aa: CASSPTGGVRYEQYF

j_gene: TRBJ2-2
abundance: -
d_gene: -
v_gene: TRBV11-2
CDR3nt: TGTGCCAGCAGCTTAGTGGCAGGGCCGAACACCGGGGAGCTGTTTTTT
CDR3aa: CASSLVAGPNTGELFF

j_gene: TRBJ2-1
abundance: -
d_gene: TRBD2
v_gene: TRBV19
CDR3nt: TGTGCCAGTAGTAGGGGACTAGCGGGAGGAAAGAATGAGCAGTTCTTC
CDR3aa: CASSRGLAGGKNEQFF

j_gene: TRBJ2-5
abundance: -
d_gene: TRBD2
v_gene: TRBV19
CDR3nt: TGTGCCAGTAGTGCGCACCGCGGGGGGCGACAAGAGACCCAGTACTTC
CDR3aa: CASSAHRGGRQETQYF

j_gene: TRBJ2-3
abundance: -
d_gene: TRBD2
v_gene: TRBV30
CDR3nt: TGTGCCTGCCCCTCCCTAGCGGGAGCTTCAGATACGCAGTATTTT
CDR3aa: CACPSLAGASDTQYF

j_gene: TRBJ1-1
abundance: -
d_gene: -
v_gene: TRBV29-1
CDR3nt: TGCAGCGCGATCGGGACCGGGAACACTGAAGCTTTCTTT
CDR3aa: CSAIGTGNTEAFF

j_gene: TRBJ1-4
abundance: -
d_gene: -
v_gene: TRBV25-1
CDR3nt: TGTGCCAGCAGTGAATTGCCAGGACAGAATAACGATGAAAAACTGTTTTTT
CDR3aa: CASSELPGQNNDEKLFF

j_gene: TRBJ1-1
abundance: -
d_gene: -
v_gene: TRBV6-6
CDR3nt: TGTGCCAGCAGTTACTCAGAGGGTGCGGCTGAAGCTTTCTTT
CDR3aa: CASSYSEGAAEAFF

j_gene: TRBJ1-1
abundance: -
d_gene: -
v_gene: TRBV5-5
CDR3nt: TGTGCCAGCAGCTTGTCGGGTGAGGCTGAAGCTTTCTTT
CDR3aa: CASSLSGEAEAFF

j_gene: TRBJ2-5
abundance: -
d_gene: -
v_gene: TRBV7-2
CDR3nt: TGTGCCAGCAGCTTACAGCGGGCTGATCAAGAGACCCAGTACTTC
CDR3aa: CASSLQRADQETQYF

j_gene: TRBJ1-2
abundance: -
d_gene: -
v_gene: TRBV30
CDR3nt: TGTGCCTGGAGCGCCCAGGCTAGCTATGGCTACACCTTC
CDR3aa: CAWSAQASYGYTF

j_gene: TRBJ2-3
abundance: -
d_gene: -
v_gene: TRBV11-2
CDR3nt: TGTGCCAGCAGCTTGGGTCACAGCGGGAGCACAGATACGCAGTATTTT
CDR3aa: CASSLGHSGSTDTQYF

j_gene: TRBJ2-7
abundance: once
d_gene: TRBD1
v_gene: TRBV27
CDR3nt: TGTGCCAGCAGTTCACCGGGACAGGGATCCTACGAGCAGTACTTC
CDR3aa: CASSSPGQGSYEQYF

j_gene: TRBJ1-6
abundance: -
d_gene: TRBD1
v_gene: TRBV5-4
CDR3nt: TGTGCCAGCAGCTACGGGACAGGGTCTTCACCCCTCCACTTT
CDR3aa: CASSYGTGSSPLHF

j_gene: TRBJ2-7
abundance: -
d_gene: TRBD1
v_gene: TRBV19
CDR3nt: TGTGCCAGTAGTCACCGGACAGGGGGAGGCGAGCAGTACTTC
CDR3aa: CASSHRTGGGEQYF

j_gene: TRBJ1-3
abundance: once
d_gene: -
v_gene: TRBV4-1
CDR3nt: TGCGCCAGCAGCCCGACCGGGGGCTCCTCGGGGTATGGAAACACCATATATTTT
CDR3aa: CASSPTGGSSGYGNTIYF

j_gene: TRBJ1-2
abundance: -
d_gene: TRBD1
v_gene: TRBV10-3
CDR3nt: TGTGCCATCAGTGAGAGGACCGGGACAGCCGCCCTTGTGAGCGGCTACACCTTC
CDR3aa: CAISERTGTAALVSGYTF

j_gene: TRBJ1-1
abundance: -
d_gene: -
v_gene: TRBV6-5
CDR3nt: TGTGCCAGTGGACAGATGAACACTGAAGCTTTCTTT
CDR3aa: CASGQMNTEAFF

j_gene: TRBJ1-2
abundance: -
d_gene: -
v_gene: TRBV21-1
CDR3nt: TGTGCCAGCAGCAAAGTGCGGGACCCTATTTTC
CDR3aa: CASSKVRDPIF

j_gene: TRBJ2-3
abundance: -
d_gene: TRBD2
v_gene: TRBV10-3
CDR3nt: TGTGCCACACTCGGGACTAGCGGGAGGACCCCCCCTACGCAGTATTTT
CDR3aa: CATLGTSGRTPPTQYF

j_gene: TRBJ1-1
abundance: -
d_gene: -
v_gene: TRBV7-9
CDR3nt: TGTGCCAGCAGCTTAGGGGGAATTTTCTTT
CDR3aa: CASSLGGIFF

j_gene: TRBJ1-4
abundance: -
d_gene: -
v_gene: TRBV4-3
CDR3nt: TGCGCCAGCAGCCCCGGGGCCTATAATGAAAAACTGTTTTTT
CDR3aa: CASSPGAYNEKLFF

j_gene: TRBJ2-7
abundance: -
d_gene: TRBD1
v_gene: TRBV30
CDR3nt: TGTGCCTGGAGTGTAAGTTGGACAGGGGGCTACGAGCAGTACTTC
CDR3aa: CAWSVSWTGGYEQYF

j_gene: TRBJ2-7
abundance: -
d_gene: -
v_gene: TRBV5-4
CDR3nt: TGTGCCAGCAGCTTGGCAGGGGGGGAGGAGCAGTACTTC
CDR3aa: CASSLAGGEEQYF

j_gene: TRBJ2-5
abundance: -
d_gene: -
v_gene: TRBV29-1
CDR3nt: TGCAGCGTTCACGACCGGAGCCAAGAGACCCAGTACTTC
CDR3aa: CSVHDRSQETQYF

j_gene: TRBJ1-3
abundance: -
d_gene: -
v_gene: TRBV10-3
CDR3nt: TGTGCCATCAGCGGCTTAAGGGGCAGGGACACCATATATTTT
CDR3aa: CAISGLRGRDTIYF

j_gene: TRBJ1-6
abundance: -
d_gene: TRBD1
v_gene: TRBV6-6
CDR3nt: TGTGCCAGCAGTTCCACAGGGGTGGCTTCACCCCTCCACTTT
CDR3aa: CASSSTGVASPLHF

j_gene: TRBJ2-1
abundance: once
d_gene: TRBD1
v_gene: TRBV5-6
CDR3nt: TGTGCCAGCAGATACCGTACCGGGACAGGGCTTATTGAGCAGTTCTTC
CDR3aa: CASRYRTGTGLIEQFF

j_gene: TRBJ1-1
abundance: -
d_gene: -
v_gene: TRBV5-1
CDR3nt: TGCGCCAGCAGCTTGGAAGTCGGCACTGAAGCTTTCTTT
CDR3aa: CASSLEVGTEAFF

j_gene: TRBJ2-5
abundance: once
d_gene: TRBD2
v_gene: TRBV5-1
CDR3nt: TGCGCCAGCAGAGTTAGCGGGGGTGGAGAGACCCAGTACTTC
CDR3aa: CASRVSGGGETQYF

j_gene: TRBJ1-1
abundance: -
d_gene: -
v_gene: TRBV2
CDR3nt: TGTGCCAGCAGTGAAGAGGGGGTCACTGAAGCTTTCTTT
CDR3aa: CASSEEGVTEAFF

j_gene: TRBJ2-5
abundance: -
d_gene: -
v_gene: TRBV18
CDR3nt: TGTGCCAGCTCACCACGGGCGGACCAAGAGACCCAGTACTTC
CDR3aa: CASSPRADQETQYF

j_gene: TRBJ2-3
abundance: -
d_gene: TRBD2
v_gene: TRBV6-5
CDR3nt: TGTGCCACCAAGCGGGGGTACACAGATACGCAGTATTTT
CDR3aa: CATKRGYTDTQYF

j_gene: TRBJ1-2
abundance: -
d_gene: -
v_gene: TRBV20-1
CDR3nt: TGCAGTGCTAGAGACTACACCTTC
CDR3aa: CSARDYTF

j_gene: TRBJ2-5
abundance: -
d_gene: -
v_gene: TRBV25-1
CDR3nt: TGTGCCAGCAGTAGGGGGGTAGAGACCCAGTACTTC
CDR3aa: CASSRGVETQYF

j_gene: TRBJ2-7
abundance: -
d_gene: -
v_gene: TRBV28
CDR3nt: TGTGCCAGCAGTTTCGACCGAATCTCCTACGAGCAGTACTTC
CDR3aa: CASSFDRISYEQYF

j_gene: TRBJ2-7
abundance: -
d_gene: TRBD1
v_gene: TRBV18
CDR3nt: TGTGCCAGCTCACCACCGGGGTCCGGGACAGGGGCCTACGAGCAGTACTTC
CDR3aa: CASSPPGSGTGAYEQYF

j_gene: TRBJ2-3
abundance: -
d_gene: -
v_gene: TRBV7-6
CDR3nt: TGTGCCAGCTGGCGGGTTTCAAGTCGGGATACGCAGTATTTT
CDR3aa: CASWRVSSRDTQYF

j_gene: TRBJ2-3
abundance: -
d_gene: -
v_gene: TRBV5-1
CDR3nt: TGCGCCAGCAGCTTGGGCGGGGTTAGCACAGATACGCAGTATTTT
CDR3aa: CASSLGGVSTDTQYF

j_gene: TRBJ2-7
abundance: -
d_gene: TRBD1
v_gene: TRBV7-2
CDR3nt: TGTGCCAGCAGCCTCCGGGACAGGGCTTCCTACGAGCAGTACTTC
CDR3aa: CASSLRDRASYEQYF

j_gene: TRBJ2-1
abundance: -
d_gene: TRBD2
v_gene: TRBV5-1
CDR3nt: TGCGCCAGCAGCGGCGGACTAGCGGGGGGTTACAATGAGCAGTTCTTC
CDR3aa: CASSGGLAGGYNEQFF

j_gene: TRBJ2-3
abundance: -
d_gene: -
v_gene: TRBV19
CDR3nt: TGTGCCAGTAGTATAAATTTCTTCACAGATACGCAGTATTTT
CDR3aa: CASSINFFTDTQYF

j_gene: TRBJ1-1
abundance: -
d_gene: -
v_gene: TRBV5-6
CDR3nt: TGTGCCAGCAGTATACAAAACACTGAAGCTTTCTTT
CDR3aa: CASSIQNTEAFF

j_gene: TRBJ1-4
abundance: -
d_gene: TRBD1
v_gene: TRBV27
CDR3nt: TGTGCCAGCAGTTTAGCCAGGGGGGAAAAACTGTTTTTT
CDR3aa: CASSLARGEKLFF

j_gene: TRBJ2-7
abundance: -
d_gene: -
v_gene: TRBV6-5
CDR3nt: TGTGCCAGCAGTTACAGGCAGGGTCGGGACGAGCAGTACTTC
CDR3aa: CASSYRQGRDEQYF

j_gene: TRBJ1-1
abundance: -
d_gene: -
v_gene: TRBV7-2
CDR3nt: TGTGCCAGCAGCACAGGTATAGGGGTGAACACTGAAGCTTTCTTT
CDR3aa: CASSTGIGVNTEAFF

j_gene: TRBJ1-6
abundance: few
d_gene: -
v_gene: TRBV2
CDR3nt: TGTGCCTTCGGGAACCAGGGAGATTCACCCCTCCACTTT
CDR3aa: CAFGNQGDSPLHF

j_gene: TRBJ2-5
abundance: -
d_gene: -
v_gene: TRBV19
CDR3nt: TGTGCCAGTAGTATAGGGAGGGGCGAGACCCAGTACTTC
CDR3aa: CASSIGRGETQYF

j_gene: TRBJ1-2
abundance: -
d_gene: -
v_gene: TRBV9
CDR3nt: TGTGCCAGCAGCGTAGGGAGGTTGGACTATGGCTACACCTTC
CDR3aa: CASSVGRLDYGYTF

j_gene: TRBJ1-3
abundance: -
d_gene: -
v_gene: TRBV7-2
CDR3nt: TGTGCCAGCAGGCAGGGGCAGGGAGGAAACACCATATATTTT
CDR3aa: CASRQGQGGNTIYF